The clone carrying this T cell receptor (beta chain) has only a few counts. Antigen: not known. This entry comes from a study of response to subunit inactivated influenza vaccine. Study outcomes and limitations: Authors suggested seasonal influenza vaccinations each recruit few new T cells.

Trimming stripped 9 bases from V and 8 bases from J, with 22 bases between. Germline V gene lookup returns CDR1 LNHNV and CDR2 YYDKDF (reference sequence). The CDR3 spans 14 residues. TCRdb analysed the RT-PCR reads with MiXCR anew, one entry per CDR3 protein. The sample includes roughly 700,000 distinct CDR3 sequences, approximately 15% of them seen just once. This sequence was found in a man between 45 and 60 years old who received an inactivated influenza vaccine. The V gene is TRBV15, the J gene TRBJ1-2; no firm D call. Material: PBMCs from blood, obtained 14 to 15 days before vaccination. CDR3 residues: CATLKFKGTGGYTF. The CDR3 region has the DNA TGTGCCACTCTCAAATTTAAGGGAACCGGCGGCTACACCTTC.